Each of the 23 T cell receptor beta chains below was sequenced from the same sample in a study of blood T cell repertoires in COVID-19. The protocol was immunoSEQ multiplex PCR, while the TCRdb copy is restricted to in-frame clones and leaves out a portion. Seen here are 150,000 to 200,000 clones, around 85% observed once, and the top ten hold roughly 8%. Sequencing was done on a sample of peripheral blood. The receptors here all came from a man in his fifties or sixties with acute or convalescent COVID-19.

V is TRBV29-1 and J is TRBJ1-1; 7 bases map to TRBD1. V was clipped by 7 bases and J by 5 bases; unmatched bases: 10. The CDR3 sequence is 13 residues long. Germline V gene sequence: CDR1 SQVTM, CDR2 ANQGSEA. The CDR3 reads CSGGKGADTEAFF. DNA of the CDR3: TGCAGCGGGGGGAAGGGGGCCGATACTGAAGCTTTCTTT. Full variable domain (missing parts from reference TRBV29-1 and TRBJ1-1): SAVISQKPSRDICQRGTSLTIQCQVDSQVTMMFWYRQQPGQSLTLIATANQGSEATYESGFVIDKFPISRPNLTFSTLTVSNMSPEDSSIYLCSGGKGADTEAFFGQGTRLTVV.

The chain couples TRBV7-2 to TRBJ2-5, with 12 positions matching TRBD2. The CDR3 runs 15 residues. Germline CDR1 and CDR2: SGHTA and FQGNSA. V lost 2 bases, J lost 7 bases, and 5 bases stayed unmatched. The CDR3 DNA reads TGTGCCAGCAGCTTAATGACTAGCGGGAGCGTGACCCAGTACTTC. This translates into CASSLMTSGSVTQYF.

The chain recombines TRBV30 with TRBJ1-4; D perhaps matches TRBD1 (5 bases). The CDR3 loop spans 15 amino acids. Germline V gene lookup returns CDR1 GTSNPN and CDR2 SVGIG (reference sequence). V shed 1 base and J shed 7 bases, with 16 bases lying between them. For the CDR3, the DNA is TGTGCCTGGAGTGATCTAGGAAGGGGCAGTGAAAAACTGTTTTTT. Amino acids: CAWSDLGRGSEKLFF.

V and J are TRBV21-1 and TRBJ1-4. TRBV21-1 constitutes a pseudogene. CDR3 size: 18 residues. CDR3 coding DNA: TGTGCCAGCAGCAAACTCACACCCGGGAGTGCAACTAATGAAAAACTGTTTTTT. This translates into CASSKLTPGSATNEKLFF.

This clone was seen repeatedly, ten times or more. The V gene is TRBV10-2, the J gene TRBJ1-1; a possible D gene is TRBD1 (5 bases). V lost 5 bases and J 7 bases, leaving 8 bases between the germline ends. The CDR3 length is 11 residues. CDR1 is WSHSY and CDR2 is SAAADI in the germline V gene. The CDR3 region is CASSLQDEAFF. The CDR3 DNA sequence: TGCGCCAGCAGTCTACAGGATGAAGCTTTCTTT.

The rearrangement joins TRBV27 to TRBJ2-1, with TRBD2 matching over 13 bases. In germline, CDR1 is MNHEY, CDR2 SMNVEV (reference sequence). V lost 6 bases to trimming and J lost 4 bases; unmatched junction nucleotides: 3. The CDR3 is 15 residues long. The CDR3 bases are TGTGCCAGCAGGCGGACTAGCGGGGGATACAATGAGCAGTTCTTC. It is translated as CASRRTSGGYNEQFF.

This chain joins TRBV5-4 and TRBJ2-3; D is unclear. Germline loops: CDR1 SGHNT, CDR2 YYREEE (reference sequence). Between the trimmed V and J ends, which lost 5 bases and 1 base, there was a span of 11 bases. This CDR3 has 14 amino acids. The DNA for the CDR3 is TGTGCCAGCAGACCTAGTACTGGCACAGATACGCAGTATTTT. Its protein is CASRPSTGTDTQYF.

J is TRBJ1-1 and V is TRBV5-1; 8 positions match TRBD1. The CDR3 totals 16 residues. Germline-derived CDR1 and CDR2 are SGHRS and YFSETQ. V lost 3 bases, J lost 4 bases, and 11 bases stayed unmatched. This CDR3 reads CASSSPERGQGTEAFF. Written as DNA, the CDR3 is TGCGCCAGCAGCTCGCCCGAAAGAGGACAGGGCACTGAAGCTTTCTTT.

The chain joins TRBV4-1 to TRBJ1-5; 10 positions match TRBD1. The V segment lost 1 base and the J segment 6 bases; nucleotides outside the gene matches: 9. The CDR3 runs to 17 residues. Germline lookup yields CDR1 MGHRA and CDR2 YSYEKL. CDR3 residues: CASSQGARTGGRQPQHF. As DNA, the CDR3 is TGCGCCAGCAGCCAAGGGGCCCGGACAGGGGGACGTCAGCCCCAGCATTTT.

There are a few counts of this clone. This chain links TRBV28 with TRBJ1-2, with TRBD1 matching 8 bases. The length of the CDR3 is 15 residues. CDR1 MDHEN and CDR2 SYDVKM come from the germline V gene. The junction had 11 bases not matched to a gene; V was cut back by 6 bases and J by 5 bases. Here the CDR3 DNA reads TGTGCCAGCAGCTTACGCAGGGGGCGCGGGTATGGCTACACCTTC. The encoded protein is CASSLRRGRGYGYTF.

This chain connects TRBV6-5 to TRBJ2-2; 12 nucleotides line up with TRBD2. V lost 6 bases to trimming and J lost 11 bases; unmatched junction nucleotides: 4. The CDR3 is 13 amino acids. Germline CDR1 reads MNHEY; CDR2 reads SVGAGI. The chain's CDR3 is CASRLAGGIELFF. The CDR3 nucleotides read TGTGCCAGCAGGCTAGCGGGAGGGATTGAGCTGTTTTTT.

V usage is TRBV28 and J usage is TRBJ2-3, with D perhaps matching TRBD1 (5 bases). Germline CDR1 is MDHEN and CDR2 is SYDVKM. The germline V and J ends were trimmed by 6 bases and 1 base, with 11 bases remaining between them. CDR3 length: 14 amino acids. The CDR3 DNA is TGTGCCAGCAGGCTTGAACAGGGCACAGATACGCAGTATTTT. Its translation: CASRLEQGTDTQYF.

The chain carries TRBV6-5 and TRBJ2-6; D unclear. The CDR3 covers 15 residues. In germline, CDR1 is MNHEY, CDR2 SVGAGI. V lost 2 bases and J lost 1, with 6 bases in between. For the CDR3, the DNA is TGTGCCAGCAGTTACACACCTTCTGGGGCCAACGTCCTGACTTTC. Residues: CASSYTPSGANVLTF.

The gene calls are TRBV27 and TRBJ2-1, with TRBD1 matching 8 bases. Unmatched junction bases numbered 7, after V lost 0 bases and J lost 3 bases. This CDR3 comprises 17 residues. The germline gives CDR1 MNHEY, CDR2 SMNVEV (reference sequence). The CDR3 nucleotides read TGTGCCAGCAGTTTATCGACAGGGGCCACCATCTACAATGAGCAGTTCTTC. Protein: CASSLSTGATIYNEQFF.

The rearrangement links TRBV5-4 to TRBJ2-7; TRBD2 is a possible D gene (5 bases). CDR1 is SGHNT, CDR2 YYREEE, per germline (reference sequence). V gave up 4 bases and J gave up 6 bases, with 11 bases separating them. This CDR3 has 12 amino acids. The CDR3 DNA follows: TGTGCCAGCAGCCCCCACGGAGGCGAGCAGTACTTC. Translated, it gives CASSPHGGEQYF.

The J gene is TRBJ1-5, the V gene TRBV6-4; D is perhaps TRBD1 (5 bases). The CDR3 contains 15 residues. Per germline, CDR1 MRHNA and CDR2 SNTAGT. Trimming removed 5 bases from V and 1 base from J, with 12 bases in between. CDR3 in amino acids: CASSPGGLSNQPQHF. CDR3 sequence (DNA): TGTGCCAGCAGTCCCGGGGGGTTAAGCAATCAGCCCCAGCATTTT.

V and J are TRBV3-1 (or the pseudogene TRBV3-2) and TRBJ2-7; possibly TRBD1 for D (5 bases). The CDR3 is made up of 14 amino acids. V was pared by 4 bases and J by 1 base, with 11 bases between. Germline values: CDR1 LGHDT, CDR2 YNNKEL (reference sequence). The CDR3 here is CASSPRQGSYEQYF. CDR3 nucleotides: TGTGCCAGCAGCCCCCGGCAGGGTTCCTACGAGCAGTACTTC.

The chain carries TRBV6-5 and TRBJ1-1, with a tentative D call TRBD1 (5 bases). Germline CDR1 is MNHEY and CDR2 is SVGAGI. The CDR3 sequence is 13 residues long. Trimming cost V 11 bases and J 0 bases, with 13 bases left between them. The DNA of the CDR3 is TGTGCCGGGGCCCGACAGATGAACACTGAAGCTTTCTTT. Protein product: CAGARQMNTEAFF.

This clone has only one observation. V usage is TRBV19 and J usage is TRBJ1-5; the match to TRBD1 covers 8 bases. This CDR3 has 16 residues. Looked up from germline, CDR1 is LNHDA and CDR2 is SQIVND (reference sequence). The trim removed 9 bases at V and 0 bases at J, leaving 10 bases unmatched. CDR3 loop: CASLTGGSFSNQPQHF. The CDR3 DNA is TGTGCCAGCCTAACAGGGGGTTCATTTAGCAATCAGCCCCAGCATTTT.

This chain links TRBV4-2 with TRBJ1-2; D is perhaps TRBD1 (6 bases). CDR3 length equals 16 residues. From germline, CDR1 is LGHNA and CDR2 YNFKEQ. V was cut by 3 bases and J by 2 bases, with 16 bases left in between. CDR3 in amino acids: CASSQAVGQGNYGYTF. CDR3 coding DNA: TGTGCCAGCAGCCAGGCAGTCGGGCAGGGGAACTATGGCTACACCTTC.

The chain couples TRBV5-1 to TRBJ1-1, with a tentative D call TRBD1 (6 bases). The CDR3 has 15 amino acids. Trimming removed 4 bases at V and 1 base at J, with 14 bases between. CDR1 and CDR2 (germline): SGHRS, YFSETQ. As DNA, the CDR3 is TGCGCCAGCAGCCCCATCGACAGGCAGAACACTGAAGCTTTCTTT. This sequence encodes CASSPIDRQNTEAFF.

The sample holds one count of this clone. J is TRBJ1-5 and V is TRBV5-8; D remains ambiguous. The germline V and J ends were trimmed by 2 bases and 4 bases, with 10 bases remaining between them. Germline values: CDR1 SGHTS, CDR2 YDEGEE. The CDR3 extends over 14 amino acids. In nucleotides, the CDR3 is TGTGCCAGCAGCTTCAGGACTGGGAATCAGCCCCAGCATTTT. Its translation is CASSFRTGNQPQHF. The full variable domain, completed using reference TRBV5-8 and TRBJ1-5, is EAGVTQSPTHLIKTRGQQATLRCSPISGHTSVYWYQQALGLGLQFLLWYDEGEERNRGNFPPRFSGRQFPNYSSELNVNALELEDSALYLCASSFRTGNQPQHFGDGTRLSIL.

This chain connects TRBV5-8 to TRBJ1-1, with 8 nucleotides matching TRBD1. The CDR3 spans 14 residues. Germline CDR1 SGHTS, CDR2 YDEGEE. Unmatched junction bases numbered 2, after V lost 3 bases and J lost 1 base. CDR3 sequence: CASSWGQANTEAFF. CDR3 bases: TGTGCCAGCAGCTGGGGACAGGCGAACACTGAAGCTTTCTTT.